This T cell receptor (beta chain) stems from a study of blood T cells in healthy people across ages. A second roughly 6 to 11 cycle PCR used barcoded and J-beta primers. TCRdb called the 5' RACE reads again in MiXCR, with one record for every CDR3 protein. The repertoire has 1,800,000 or so distinct CDR3 sequences, roughly two fifths of them found once; the top ten carry approximately 22%. The CDR3 contains 15 residues. CDR1 and CDR2 (germline): SGHVS, FQNEAQ. V shed 4 bases and J 4 bases; nucleotides not matched to a gene: 8. The chain employs TRBV7-8 and TRBJ1-2; 8 bases agree with TRBD1. The sequence was obtained from a human donor in good health. What was sequenced was blood. The CDR3 loop reads CASSWLGQGLYGYTF. The CDR3, as DNA: TGTGCCAGCAGCTGGTTAGGACAGGGACTCTATGGCTACACCTTC.